This passage covers 26 T cell receptor beta chains from one sample sequenced in a study of blood T cell repertoires in COVID-19. Repertoires were generated with immunoSEQ multiplex PCR, while TCRdb's copy carries only in-frame clones and drops some. The table shows over 90,000 clones, with approximately 80% occurring only once. The sequenced sample was peripheral blood. The receptors originated from a man in his sixties with active or convalescent COVID-19.

The J gene is TRBJ1-2, the V gene TRBV28; 9 bases fit TRBD1. Germline trimming cut 5 bases from V and 7 bases from J; bases unmatched to any gene: 8. Germline assignment: CDR1 MDHEN and CDR2 SYDVKM. The length of the CDR3 is 14 residues. CDR3 protein: CASSNSGTGLGYTF. The CDR3 nucleotides are TGTGCCAGCAGTAATTCCGGGACAGGGCTTGGCTACACCTTC.

J is TRBJ1-6 and V is TRBV5-6; D is uncertain. The V gene lost 4 bases and the J gene lost 7 bases, with 21 bases spanning the gap. Per germline, CDR1 SGHDT and CDR2 YYEEEE. The CDR3 has 17 amino acids. DNA for the CDR3: TGTGCCAGCAGCGGGTCGACGTGGGTGGGCCCCAATTCACCCCTCCACTTT. It encodes CASSGSTWVGPNSPLHF.

The rearrangement uses TRBV6-5 and TRBJ1-2; no definite D call. The CDR3 sequence is 14 residues long. Trimming shortened V by 2 bases and J by 0 bases, and 7 bases separated the two germline ends. Germline values: CDR1 MNHEY, CDR2 SVGAGI. For the CDR3, the DNA is TGTGCCAGCAGTTACGCGAGATCTAACTATGGCTACACCTTC. This encodes CASSYARSNYGYTF.

This chain's CDR3 is CSVESGTGYEQYF. Written as DNA, the CDR3 is TGCAGCGTTGAGTCCGGGACTGGGTACGAGCAGTACTTC. The chain couples TRBV29-1 to TRBJ2-7, with a possible D match to TRBD2 (6 bases). This CDR3 is 13 amino acids long. Germline CDR1 is SQVTM and CDR2 is ANQGSEA. The ends were cut back, 3 bases at V and 4 bases at J, with 13 bases in the middle.

V is TRBV15 and J is TRBJ2-5; TRBD2 might be the D (6 bases). The V end lost 4 bases, the J end lost 2 bases, and 11 bases lay between the germline ends. The CDR3 is 14 amino acids. The germline gives CDR1 LNHNV, CDR2 YYDKDF (reference sequence). Written as DNA, the CDR3 is TGTGCCACCAGCACCCGGGAGTCTCAAGAGACCCAGTACTTC. Translated, it gives CATSTRESQETQYF. Based on the CDR3 plus reference TRBV15 and TRBJ2-5, the full variable domain is DAMVIQNPRYQVTQFGKPVTLSCSQTLNHNVMYWYQQKSSQAPKLLFHYYDKDFNNEADTPDNFQSRRPNTSFCFLDIRSPGLGDTAMYLCATSTRESQETQYFGPGTRLLVL.

This clone was seen a handful of times. The J gene is TRBJ1-2, the V gene TRBV15, with TRBD1 identical over 11 bases. This CDR3 contains 17 residues. Germline CDR1 and CDR2: LNHNV and YYDKDF (reference sequence). Trimming cost V 5 bases and J 0 bases; bases outside gene matches: 8. The CDR3 nucleotides read TGTGCCACCAGCGGCCCGGGACAGGGGGGGACTAACTATGGCTACACCTTC. Translated: CATSGPGQGGTNYGYTF.

This chain connects TRBV19 to TRBJ2-1, with 9 bases fitting TRBD2. The CDR3 is made up of 16 amino acids. Germline CDR1 and CDR2: LNHDA and SQIVND (reference sequence). Trimming at V came to 4 bases and at J to 7 bases, leaving 11 bases not matched to a gene. The CDR3 loop reads CASSNSGRGGWNEQFF. CDR3 coding DNA: TGTGCCAGTAGTAATAGCGGGAGAGGTGGGTGGAATGAGCAGTTCTTC.

The J gene is TRBJ2-2, the V gene TRBV6-5; 8 nucleotides match TRBD2. J gave up 7 bases and V 7 bases, and 8 bases lay outside the gene matches. The germline gives CDR1 MNHEY, CDR2 SVGAGI. CDR3 length: 14 amino acids. The CDR3 sequence: CASIQRENYGELFF. CDR3 DNA sequence: TGTGCCAGCATACAGCGGGAGAATTACGGGGAGCTGTTTTTT.

The CDR3 region has the DNA TGTGCCAGCAGACCTCGGACAGGGTCTGAAAAACTGTTTTTT. Amino acid sequence: CASRPRTGSEKLFF. This rearrangement joins TRBV28 to TRBJ1-4, with 8 bases fitting TRBD1. J gave up 7 bases and V 6 bases, and 7 bases lay outside the gene matches. This CDR3 region has 14 residues. Per the germline V gene, CDR1 is MDHEN and CDR2 is SYDVKM.

The V and J genes are TRBV24-1 and TRBJ1-1; D uncertain. V was trimmed by 5 bases and J by 6 bases, leaving 9 bases between them. Germline lookup yields CDR1 KGHDR and CDR2 SFDVKD. The CDR3 spans 12 residues. CDR3 in amino acids: CATSGAGPEAFF. The CDR3 DNA sequence: TGTGCCACCAGTGGGGCGGGCCCTGAAGCTTTCTTT.

CDR3 DNA: TGTGCCAGCTCGACTACGGCGCGAGGGGGCAATGAGCAGTTCTTC. It is translated as CASSTTARGGNEQFF. The V and J genes are TRBV11-2 and TRBJ2-1, with TRBD1 as a possible D gene (6 bases). This CDR3 has 15 residues. Deletions cut 8 bases from V and 6 bases from J, with 20 bases between. The V gene's germline CDR1 is SGHAT and CDR2 FQNNGV. The full variable domain, its missing parts supplied by reference TRBV11-2 and TRBJ2-1, is EAGVAQSPRYKIIEKRQSVAFWCNPISGHATLYWYQQILGQGPKLLIQFQNNGVVDDSQLPKDRFSAERLKGVDSTLKIQPAKLEDSAVYLCASSTTARGGNEQFFGPGTRLTVL.

The chain joins TRBV3-1 (or the pseudogene TRBV3-2) to TRBJ1-1; D is unresolved. Germline V gene data show CDR1 as LGHDT and CDR2 as YNNKEL (reference sequence). Trimming left V 2 bases short and J 11 bases short, with 18 bases between. This CDR3 is 14 amino acids long. This chain's CDR3 is CASSQSRPGFGAFF. The CDR3 DNA reads TGTGCCAGCAGCCAATCCCGCCCCGGTTTCGGGGCTTTCTTT.

This chain joins TRBV6-6 and TRBJ2-7, with a weak D call TRBD1 (5 bases). The CDR3 length is 12 residues. CDR1 and CDR2 from the germline V gene are MNHNY and SVGAGI (reference sequence). V dropped 8 bases and J dropped 6 bases, with 14 bases sitting between them. In nucleotides, the CDR3 is TGTGCCAGCCAACCAGGGCAGGGCGAGCAGTACGTC. This codes for CASQPGQGEQYV.

This clone was observed once. The chain has TRBV6-2 or TRBV6-3 and TRBJ2-1; 10 positions agree with TRBD2. Germline CDR1 reads MNHEY; CDR2 reads SVGEGT. V dropped 3 bases and J dropped 4; count of bases not matched to a gene: 9. CDR3 length equals 17 residues. The CDR3 nucleotides read TGTGCCAGCAGTTATCCGGGACTAGCGAGGCGGTACAATGAGCAGTTCTTC. This gives the protein CASSYPGLARRYNEQFF.

The V and J genes are TRBV6-6 and TRBJ2-5; the match to TRBD1 covers 7 bases. The CDR3 is 15 residues long. Trimming at V came to 5 bases and at J to 3 bases, leaving 9 bases not matched to a gene. CDR1 is MNHNY and CDR2 is SVGAGI in the germline V gene (reference sequence). CDR3 in DNA: TGTGCCAGCAGTCACCCCGGGACAGCGAAAGAGACCCAGTACTTC. Amino acids: CASSHPGTAKETQYF.

This clone is a singleton in its sample. The V and J genes are TRBV5-4 and TRBJ2-1, with 12 bases that match TRBD2. The germline CDR1 and CDR2 sequences are SGHNT and YYREEE (reference sequence). The CDR3 length is 16 residues. Unmatched junction bases numbered 6, after V lost 4 bases and J lost 4 bases. The CDR3 DNA sequence: TGTGCCAGCAGCCTCGGACTAGCGGGGACTTACAATGAGCAGTTCTTC. This encodes CASSLGLAGTYNEQFF.

In this sample, this clone turned up many times. This rearrangement joins TRBV19 to TRBJ2-2, with D hard to call. The CDR3 extends over 13 amino acids. Germline assignment: CDR1 LNHDA and CDR2 SQIVND (reference sequence). Deletions cut 11 bases from V and 4 bases from J, with 14 bases between. In DNA, the CDR3 is TGTGCCTGCAGACCAGGTTTCACCGGGGAGCTGTTTTTT. Its translation: CACRPGFTGELFF.

The chain employs TRBV28 and TRBJ2-1, with 7 bases lining up with TRBD1. The CDR3 length is 18 residues. Unmatched junction bases numbered 14, after V lost 5 bases and J lost 1 base. Germline lookup yields CDR1 MDHEN and CDR2 SYDVKM. The CDR3 sequence: CASSLNRATGFSYNEQFF. In DNA form, the CDR3 reads TGTGCCAGCAGTCTCAACCGAGCGACAGGGTTTTCCTACAATGAGCAGTTCTTC.

The V and J genes are TRBV11-3 and TRBJ1-3; weak D call: TRBD1 (6 bases). Germline V gene lookup returns CDR1 SGHNT and CDR2 YENEEA. V was clipped by 3 bases and J by 4 bases, with 10 bases between them. CDR3 size: 14 residues. CDR3 nucleotide sequence: TGTGCCAGCAGCTTCGCAGGACAGGGAAACACCATATATTTT. This sequence encodes CASSFAGQGNTIYF. Together with reference TRBV11-3 and TRBJ1-3, the CDR3 gives the full variable domain: EAGVVQSPRYKIIEKKQPVAFWCNPISGHNTLYWYLQNLGQGPELLIRYENEEAVDDSQLPKDRFSAERLKGVDSTLKIQPAELGDSAVYLCASSFAGQGNTIYFGEGSWLTVV.

The chain couples TRBV6-5 to TRBJ1-2; 7 bases agree with TRBD1. The CDR3 has 12 residues. V shed 8 bases and J 8 bases; nucleotides not matched to a gene: 8. Germline V gene sequence: CDR1 MNHEY, CDR2 SVGAGI. This CDR3 is CASAWTGLGYTF. The CDR3 bases are TGTGCCAGCGCTTGGACAGGACTCGGCTACACCTTC.

This clone was counted only a few times. The V gene is TRBV5-6, the J gene TRBJ1-5, with a tentative D call TRBD1 (5 bases). The V gene lost 0 bases and the J gene lost 0 bases, with 10 bases spanning the gap. Per germline, CDR1 SGHDT and CDR2 YYEEEE. The CDR3 length is 16 residues. The CDR3 coding sequence is TGTGCCAGCAGCTTGGCCTCAGGGTATAGCAATCAGCCCCAGCATTTT. Translated, it gives CASSLASGYSNQPQHF.

This clone was observed a few times. The J gene is TRBJ1-2, the V gene TRBV29-1; D call uncertain. Trimming shortened V by 4 bases and J by 8 bases, and 14 bases separated the two germline ends. The germline V gene has CDR1 SQVTM and CDR2 ANQGSEA. CDR3 length: 12 residues. CDR3 residues: CSVGNPSGGYTF. The CDR3 DNA reads as TGCAGCGTTGGTAATCCAAGCGGGGGCTACACCTTC.

CDR3 amino acids: CATSDTGGNQPQHF. CDR3 DNA sequence: TGTGCCACCAGTGATACAGGGGGCAATCAGCCCCAGCATTTT. The chain is built from TRBV24-1 and TRBJ1-5; 7 positions match TRBD1. Germline V gene data show CDR1 as KGHDR and CDR2 as SFDVKD. Losses at the gene ends were 3 bases for V and 2 bases for J; bases not matched to a gene: 0. There are 14 residues in the CDR3.

The chain uses TRBV3-1 (or the pseudogene TRBV3-2) and TRBJ2-1; 11 bases agree with TRBD2. The CDR3 spans 15 residues. J lost 6 bases, V lost 4 bases, and 5 bases had no gene match. Per the germline V gene, CDR1 is LGHDT and CDR2 is YNNKEL (reference sequence). CDR3: CASSLTSGSSNEQFF. DNA for the CDR3: TGTGCCAGCAGCCTCACTAGCGGGAGTTCCAATGAGCAGTTCTTC.

The sample holds a few counts of this clone. This chain connects TRBV6-5 to TRBJ2-1, with TRBD1 matching 7 bases. There are 14 residues in the CDR3. Unmatched junction bases numbered 5, after V lost 6 bases and J lost 3 bases. The germline V gene encodes CDR1 MNHEY and CDR2 SVGAGI. CDR3 coding DNA: TGTGCCAGCAGCGACGGGACAGTCTACAATGAGCAGTTCTTC. This codes for CASSDGTVYNEQFF.

This clone was counted a single time. The chain combines TRBV28 with TRBJ1-2; D is perhaps TRBD1 (5 bases). CDR3 length: 11 residues. Germline CDR1 is MDHEN and CDR2 is SYDVKM. V lost 5 bases to trimming and J lost 6 bases, with 7 bases between them. The CDR3 bases are TGTGCCAGCAGTCCGGACAATGGCTACACCTTC. Its protein is CASSPDNGYTF.